This TCR beta chain derives from a study of blood T cell repertoires in COVID-19. About the study: COVID-19 samples, acute and convalescent, were from the United States, Italy and Spain. PBMCs, B-cell-depleted T cells, or T cells were the source of the cDNA or gDNA that made up the material.

Unmatched junction bases numbered 9, after V lost 6 bases and J lost 0 bases. The CDR3 runs to 16 residues. CDR1 MGHDK and CDR2 SYGVNS come from the germline V gene. How the authors handled the data: Reference gene primer amplification yielded estimated nucleated cell counts. Clones were read by immunoSEQ multiplex PCR, and TCRdb kept only the in-frame ones, dropping some. The V and J calls and the clone size are those of that table, but D and trimming were determined from the DNA. There are roughly 230,000 clones in the sample; around 84% occur only once, and about 0.93% lies in the top ten. The receptor comes from a man aged 35-49 years with acute or convalescent COVID-19. Sequencing was carried out using peripheral blood. V usage is TRBV25-1 and J usage is TRBJ2-7, with 9 bases lining up with TRBD1. Here the CDR3 reads CASSATRGQGSYEQYF. The DNA for the CDR3 is TGTGCCAGCAGCGCCACCAGGGGACAGGGCTCCTACGAGCAGTACTTC.